This T cell receptor beta chain emerged from a study of T-cell reconstitution after alpha-beta-depleted transplantation in children. Study-wide points: It was reported that alpha-beta T cells came from several hundred expanded graft clones (about two months after transplant). TCRbeta diversity was high at day 60 in some patients (a result of surviving recipient T cells and thymic progenitors). At one year after transplant, newly produced T cells mostly accounted for T-cell counts and diversity.

This CDR3 is 14 amino acids long. The V and J ends lost 9 bases and 2 bases, in that order; junction bases with no gene match: 7. Germline lookup yields CDR1 SGHVS and CDR2 FQNEAQ. As for this clonotype: What it binds is unknown.

Molecular barcoding with unique molecular identifiers was used for the TCRbeta library. TCRdb re-called the PCR reads with MiXCR, one entry per CDR3 protein. Of some 290,000 distinct CDR3 sequences listed, approximately 23% were seen once; the top ten hold approximately 11%. The TCR comes from a male patient aged 5 to 17 who had a stem cell transplant for acute lymphoblastic leukemia, so the T cells may come from the graft donor. This sequence joins TRBV7-8 and TRBJ2-1, with 7 nucleotides matching TRBD2. The sample consisted of PBMCs, mostly from graft donor cells, taken 180 days after TCRalphabeta/CD19-depleted stem cell transplant. CDR3 coding DNA: TGTGCCAGTCGACGGGAGGCCCCCTACAATGAGCAGTTCTTC. The encoded protein is CASRREAPYNEQFF.